This T cell receptor beta chain is from a study of shared clonotypes between healthy human individuals. Remarks on this clone: No antigen is known for it.

The CDR3 extends over 13 amino acids. The germline V gene encodes CDR1 SGHNT and CDR2 YENEEA. V was pared by 1 base and J by 4 bases, with 4 bases between. Positive CCR7 selection of CD45RO-negative cells yielded the naive CD8 cells, and terminally differentiated effector memory CD45RA+ cells were excluded. The protocol was immunoSEQ multiplex PCR, while the TCRdb copy is restricted to in-frame clones and leaves out a portion. The top ten hold about 1.7% of the sample, which has about 2.1 million clones, just over 90% seen once. Findings and caveats of the study: Rarefaction showed that sequencing of sorted subsets was incomplete (despite large depth). Four donors had around 5.5% of their naive CD4 clonotypes in common. Compared with memory subsets, naive subsets generally had larger estimated richness. Among non-shared clonotypes, generation probabilities were lower than among those shared by all four donors.

Specimen: naive CD8+ T cells from PBMCs. V usage is TRBV11-3 and J usage is TRBJ2-2; no reliable D call. The receptor was isolated from a man aged 18-30 years in good health. Some clones in this sample may be carry-over from other donors' samples. CDR3 residues: CASSLVLTGELFF. The CDR3 DNA reads TGTGCCAGCAGCTTAGTTCTCACCGGGGAGCTGTTTTTT.